This T cell receptor (beta chain) was sequenced in a study of CD8+ T cells in alopecia areata. RNA was isolated and reverse transcribed to cDNA, the sequencing template. Measured with immunoSEQ multiplex PCR; TCRdb has only the in-frame clones, and not every one. The sample carries 90,000 to 150,000 clones, 30% to 40% recorded once. V lost 5 bases, J lost 2 bases, and 11 bases lay in between. Germline CDR1 is SGHVS and CDR2 is FNYEAQ. The CDR3 is made up of 14 amino acids. What was sequenced was CD4+ T cells sorted from blood. J is TRBJ2-3 and V is TRBV7-6; D possibly matches TRBD1 or TRBD2 (5 bases each). The clonotype comes from a human donor with alopecia areata. Written as DNA, the CDR3 is TGTGCCAGCAGCCAGGGACGGACCACAGATACGCAGTATTTT. This sequence encodes CASSQGRTTDTQYF.